Sequencing of this T cell receptor beta chain was carried out in a study of blood T cell repertoires in COVID-19. Study-wide context: Samples representing acute and convalescent COVID-19 were sourced from the United States, Italy and Spain. T cells, B-cell-depleted T cells, or PBMCs provided the cDNA or gDNA that served as material.

Using immunoSEQ multiplex PCR, the repertoire was profiled, and TCRdb retains in-frame clones only, with some absent. The sample consists of hundreds of thousands of clones, approximately 83% of them appearing once. Trimming removed 1 base from V and 0 bases from J, with 17 bases in between. The CDR3 is 18 residues long. Looked up from germline, CDR1 is SEHNR and CDR2 is FQNEAQ (reference sequence). The specimen was peripheral blood. This sequence originates from a woman in her 30s with COVID-19, enrolled during active disease. The chain links TRBV7-9 to TRBJ2-3, with D perhaps TRBD1 (5 bases). CDR3 nucleotide sequence: TGTGCCAGCAGCTTAGACAGGAGCTTTGTCTTTAGCACAGATACGCAGTATTTT. This encodes CASSLDRSFVFSTDTQYF.